The 24 T cell receptor beta chains listed next were all sequenced from one sample in a study of persistence of HIV-infected CD4 T cells. The libraries were made with immunoSEQ version 4 in survey mode. Repertoires were generated with immunoSEQ multiplex PCR, while TCRdb's copy carries only in-frame clones and drops some. The sample consists of about 36,000 clones, more than 70% of them appearing once. An overlapping HIV-1 Gag peptide pool stimulated these cells at 0.85 to 1 ug/peptide/mL. Memory cells lacking CD40L and CD69 with high CD45RO were sorted. Their recognized antigens are unknown. The specimen was cultured CD4+ T cells from PBMCs, collected from a patient who received antiretroviral therapy. These receptors were taken from an adult with HIV. The donor label of this sample is uncertain.

This chain connects TRBV5-4 to TRBJ1-1, with 7 bases lining up with TRBD1. CDR1 is SGHNT and CDR2 is YYREEE in the germline V gene (reference sequence). This CDR3 is built from 14 residues. The junction had 0 bases not matched to a gene; V was cut back by 0 bases and J by 1 base. In nucleotides, the CDR3 is TGTGCCAGCAGCTTGGACAGGGGGAACACTGAAGCTTTCTTT. It yields the protein CASSLDRGNTEAFF.

This chain connects TRBV4-2 to TRBJ1-6, with 7 bases matching TRBD1. V shed 1 base, J shed 8 bases, and the junction held 11 bases outside the gene matches. The CDR3 has 17 amino acids. Germline V gene sequence: CDR1 LGHNA, CDR2 YNFKEQ. This chain's CDR3 is CASSQGAGQEYDSPLHF. The CDR3 nucleotides read TGTGCCAGCAGCCAAGGGGCAGGACAGGAGTATGATTCACCCCTCCACTTT.

The V and J genes are TRBV6-5 and TRBJ1-1; D is unclear. The V end lost 10 bases, the J end lost 4 bases, and 10 bases lay between the germline ends. This CDR3 has 11 residues. Germline V gives CDR1 MNHEY, CDR2 SVGAGI. The CDR3 spells CATRWITEAFF. The CDR3 DNA sequence: TGTGCCACCAGGTGGATCACTGAAGCTTTCTTT.

The chain links TRBV5-1 to TRBJ2-3; 7 bases map to TRBD1. The V segment lost 0 bases and the J segment 10 bases; nucleotides outside the gene matches: 11. CDR1 is SGHRS and CDR2 is YFSETQ in the germline V gene. The CDR3 covers 15 residues. For the CDR3, the DNA is TGCGCCAGCAGCTTGGAGCCAGGGGGATATTTCGCGCAGTATTTT. It yields the protein CASSLEPGGYFAQYF.

This chain connects TRBV5-4 to TRBJ2-7; TRBD1 matches 9 bases. Germline V gene data show CDR1 as SGHNT and CDR2 as YYREEE (reference sequence). The CDR3 is made up of 14 amino acids. The V segment lost 3 bases and the J segment 5 bases; nucleotides outside the gene matches: 6. The CDR3 reads CASSSKDRGNEQYF. As DNA, the CDR3 is TGTGCCAGCAGCTCCAAGGACAGGGGAAACGAGCAGTACTTC.

This clone was detected only a few times. V gene TRBV7-3 combines with J gene TRBJ2-2; TRBD1 or TRBD2 may be the D gene (5 bases each). Between the trimmed V and J ends, which lost 5 bases and 6 bases, there was a span of 10 bases. Germline V gives CDR1 SGHTA, CDR2 FQGTGA. CDR3 length: 13 residues. CDR3 sequence: CASSPEGSGELFF. DNA of the CDR3: TGTGCCAGCAGCCCCGAGGGGTCCGGGGAGCTGTTTTTT.

This clone was seen only a few times. The chain recombines TRBV10-3 with TRBJ1-5; 8 bases are shared with TRBD1. From germline, CDR1 is ENHRY and CDR2 SYGVKD. The CDR3 is 15 amino acids. With V trimmed by 2 bases and J by 6 bases, 6 bases remained unmatched. For the CDR3, the DNA is TGTGCCATCAGTGAGAATACAGGGGGAGGTCAGCCCCAGCATTTT. It yields the protein CAISENTGGGQPQHF.

The sample holds a few counts of this clone. The rearrangement links TRBV4-1 to TRBJ2-7; no definite D call. The CDR3 has 15 residues. Germline lookup yields CDR1 MGHRA and CDR2 YSYEKL. V lost 5 bases to trimming and J lost 3 bases, with 17 bases between them. The CDR3 bases are TGCGCCAGCAGCTCATCAACTGGGCTAATCTACGAGCAGTACTTC. Encoded protein: CASSSSTGLIYEQYF.

This clone was recorded a few times. The rearrangement links TRBV5-6 to TRBJ2-3; D unresolved. CDR1 SGHDT and CDR2 YYEEEE come from the germline V gene. Trimming removed 6 bases at V and 0 bases at J, with 11 bases between. This CDR3 contains 14 residues. CDR3 protein: CASTPPASTDTQYF. The CDR3 DNA follows: TGTGCCAGCACCCCTCCAGCTAGCACAGATACGCAGTATTTT.

This chain uses TRBV15 with TRBJ2-6, with D possibly being TRBD2 (6 bases). CDR3 size: 18 residues. CDR1 and CDR2 (germline): LNHNV, YYDKDF (reference sequence). Trimming stripped 5 bases from V and 0 bases from J, with 17 bases between. CDR3 loop: CATSPMEGRGSGANVLTF. The CDR3 nucleotides are TGTGCCACCAGCCCAATGGAGGGAAGAGGCTCTGGGGCCAACGTCCTGACTTTC.

V and J are TRBV24-1 and TRBJ2-3; 7 positions agree with TRBD1. This CDR3 has 15 amino acids. Germline V gene lookup returns CDR1 KGHDR and CDR2 SFDVKD. V lost 7 bases to trimming and J lost 6 bases; unmatched junction nucleotides: 12. The CDR3 DNA is TGTGCCACCAGGAGGACAGGCTTAATGTCGGATACGCAGTATTTT. Encoded protein: CATRRTGLMSDTQYF.

The V gene is TRBV9, the J gene TRBJ2-2; 8 bases are a match to TRBD1. The CDR3 consists of 16 residues. V shed 2 bases and J 6 bases; nucleotides not matched to a gene: 9. In germline, CDR1 is SGDLS, CDR2 YYNGEE. The CDR3 DNA sequence: TGTGCCAGCAGCGTCCGGACAGGGCGGACCCCCGGGGAGCTGTTTTTT. As protein: CASSVRTGRTPGELFF.

The chain employs TRBV20-1 and TRBJ2-3, with D hard to call. Germline V lookup: CDR1 DFQATT, CDR2 SNEGSKA (reference sequence). V was shortened by 7 bases and J by 4 bases, with 9 bases between the two germline ends. The CDR3 is 11 residues long. Written as DNA, the CDR3 is TGCAGTGGAGGTATCGCAGATACGCAGTATTTT. As protein: CSGGIADTQYF.

The chain recombines TRBV5-1 with TRBJ1-3; TRBD1 agrees at 8 bases. The CDR3 spans 18 residues. V lost 0 bases and J lost 0; bases outside the gene matches: 8. Looked up from germline, CDR1 is SGHRS and CDR2 is YFSETQ. The chain's CDR3 is CASSLEGRGLSSGNTIYF. CDR3 coding DNA: TGCGCCAGCAGCTTGGAGGGCAGGGGGCTATCCTCTGGAAACACCATATATTTT.

CDR3 sequence (DNA): TGTGCCAGCAGTAAGGACAGGGGGAGAGCCAAAAACATTCAGTACTTC. Translation: CASSKDRGRAKNIQYF. The chain combines TRBV28 with TRBJ2-4; 10 positions agree with TRBD1. V was pared by 5 bases and J by 0 bases, with 4 bases of the junction left unmatched. The germline gives CDR1 MDHEN, CDR2 SYDVKM. The CDR3 contains 16 residues.

This sequence joins TRBV7-2 and TRBJ1-6; no reliable D call. CDR3 length equals 16 residues. Germline CDR1 and CDR2: SGHTA and FQGNSA. V lost 1 base, J lost 0 bases, and 7 bases lay in between. The CDR3 DNA follows: TGTGCCAGCAGCTTAGATTACAACTCCTATAATTCACCCCTCCACTTT. Protein sequence: CASSLDYNSYNSPLHF.

This clone was counted between two and nine times. The rearrangement links TRBV2 to TRBJ1-5; D not resolved. This CDR3 contains 13 residues. V was cut by 8 bases and J by 4 bases, with 12 bases left in between. CDR1 is SNHLY and CDR2 is FYNNEI in the germline V gene. The CDR3 spells CASGREVNQPQHF. Written as DNA, the CDR3 is TGTGCCAGCGGGAGGGAGGTTAATCAGCCCCAGCATTTT.

V and J are TRBV5-5 and TRBJ2-4; no clear D gene. This CDR3 comprises 14 residues. Trimming pared 4 bases from V and 7 bases from J, leaving 15 bases between. Germline CDR1 SGHKS, CDR2 YYEKEE (reference sequence). CDR3 residues: CASSPDEGRNIQYF. In DNA form, the CDR3 reads TGTGCCAGCAGCCCGGATGAAGGTCGGAACATTCAGTACTTC.

The chain employs TRBV7-2 and TRBJ2-1, with 8 bases aligning to TRBD2. The CDR3 contains 15 residues. CDR1 SGHTA and CDR2 FQGNSA come from the germline V gene. J lost 5 bases, V lost 5 bases, and 8 bases had no gene match. The CDR3 DNA reads as TGTGCCAGCAGCGGCAGACTAGCGCGAGACAATGAGCAGTTCTTC. Its translation is CASSGRLARDNEQFF. Looking up the rest from reference TRBV7-2 and TRBJ2-1 gives the full variable domain: GAGVSQSPSNKVTEKGKDVELRCDPISGHTALYWYRQSLGQGLEFLIYFQGNSAPDKSGLPSDRFSAERTGGSVSTLTIQRTQQEDSAVYLCASSGRLARDNEQFFGPGTRLTVL.

The V call is TRBV2, the J call TRBJ2-6; D may be TRBD1 or TRBD2 (5 bases each). This CDR3 has 17 residues. Trimming pared 11 bases from V and 1 base from J, leaving 21 bases between. Germline CDR1 reads SNHLY; CDR2 reads FYNNEI. The CDR3 protein is CAPHGWDGPSGANVLTF. CDR3 nucleotides: TGTGCCCCCCACGGGTGGGACGGGCCATCTGGGGCCAACGTCCTGACTTTC.

V usage is TRBV6-1 and J usage is TRBJ2-3, with a tentative D call TRBD2 (5 bases). Germline assignment: CDR1 MNHNS and CDR2 SASEGT. V gave up 1 base and J gave up 4 bases, with 9 bases separating them. The CDR3 is 14 amino acids. The CDR3 region is CASSEGLAADTQYF. CDR3 nucleotide sequence: TGTGCCAGCAGTGAAGGGCTAGCTGCAGATACGCAGTATTTT.

The rearrangement links TRBV11-2 to TRBJ2-2, with D perhaps assigned TRBD1 or TRBD2 (5 bases each). Per the germline V gene, CDR1 is SGHAT and CDR2 is FQNNGV. The CDR3 is 15 residues long. V was cut by 5 bases and J by 5 bases, with 15 bases left in between. The CDR3 DNA sequence: TGTGCCAGCAGCCCACCGGGACCATCAACCGGGGAGCTGTTTTTT. Translating it yields CASSPPGPSTGELFF.

This clone was counted a few times. The chain employs TRBV24-1 and TRBJ1-2; D might be TRBD1 (5 bases). Germline V lookup: CDR1 KGHDR, CDR2 SFDVKD. The CDR3 contains 15 residues. Trimming removed 0 bases at V and 4 bases at J, with 11 bases between. The CDR3 DNA follows: TGTGCCACCAGTGATTTGCCGGGACGGGGCTATGGCTACACCTTC. It translates to CATSDLPGRGYGYTF.

In this sample, this clone turned up once. The V and J genes are TRBV6-5 and TRBJ2-7; D call uncertain. CDR1 is MNHEY and CDR2 is SVGAGI in the germline V gene. Deletions cut 5 bases from V and 0 bases from J, with 14 bases between. The CDR3 totals 15 residues. This CDR3 reads CASSPTGMISYEQYF. The CDR3 nucleotides read TGTGCCAGCAGTCCAACTGGAATGATCTCCTACGAGCAGTACTTC.